The 32 T cell receptor beta chains presented below share a single source sample, sequenced in a study of PD-L1 blockade in urothelial cancer (dated by TCRdb to about 2017). The library was produced with the immunoSEQ multiplex PCR assay. The clones in this table, taken by TCRdb from immuneACCESS, are in-frame only. Not every clone is retained; where verified, under half of the shortfall comes from an unresolved V gene, and the cause of the rest is unknown. The sample table lists roughly 17,000 clones, roughly 90% of them with a count of one. The top ten hold 4.5% to 6.5% of the sample. The material was PBMCs, obtained around atezolizumab (anti-PD-L1) treatment. The receptors derive from a man aged 45-65 years with urothelial cancer.

The rearrangement uses TRBV7-9 and TRBJ1-5; 7 nucleotides align to TRBD1. Germline V gene lookup returns CDR1 SEHNR and CDR2 FQNEAQ (reference sequence). This CDR3 is built from 14 residues. V lost 3 bases to trimming and J lost 6 bases; unmatched junction nucleotides: 5. The CDR3 loop reads CASSLTGSGQPQHF. The DNA of the CDR3 is TGTGCCAGCAGCTTGACAGGGTCGGGTCAGCCCCAGCATTTT.

The chain employs TRBV2 and TRBJ2-3; the D gene is possibly TRBD2 (5 bases). The length of the CDR3 is 15 residues. V lost 4 bases and J 0 bases, leaving 11 bases between the germline ends. The germline V gene encodes CDR1 SNHLY and CDR2 FYNNEI. In nucleotides, the CDR3 is TGTGCCAGCAGTGGAGTAGCGTCTAGCACAGATACGCAGTATTTT. As protein: CASSGVASSTDTQYF.

This rearrangement joins TRBV6-9 to TRBJ1-2, with 7 nucleotides matching TRBD1. Unmatched junction bases numbered 13, after V lost 4 bases and J lost 8 bases. Looked up from germline, CDR1 is MNHGY and CDR2 is SVAAGI. CDR3 length: 15 amino acids. CDR3 bases: TGTGCCAGCAGTTTACAGGGGTACGATTTGACCGGCTACACCTTC. Translating gives CASSLQGYDLTGYTF.

The genes are TRBV7-3 and TRBJ2-3; 9 bases fit TRBD2. CDR1 and CDR2 (germline): SGHTA, FQGTGA. This CDR3 is 14 amino acids long. V lost 5 bases, J lost 7 bases, and 7 bases stayed unmatched. CDR3 residues: CASSPSGGSNTQYF. The CDR3 DNA sequence: TGTGCCAGCAGCCCCAGCGGGGGGTCAAATACGCAGTATTTT.

This chain joins TRBV5-5 and TRBJ1-6; tentatively, D is TRBD1 (5 bases). Between the trimmed V and J ends, which lost 4 bases and 10 bases, there was a span of 24 bases. The CDR3 has 17 residues. CDR1 is SGHKS, CDR2 YYEKEE, per germline (reference sequence). CDR3: CASSPPGVLSAGSPLHF. In DNA, the CDR3 is TGTGCCAGCAGCCCCCCGGGGGTCCTATCCGCGGGGTCACCCCTCCACTTT.

The chain recombines TRBV12-5 with TRBJ2-2, with 7 nucleotides matching TRBD2. The V segment lost 3 bases and the J segment 1 base; nucleotides outside the gene matches: 2. The CDR3 totals 15 residues. The germline V gene encodes CDR1 LGHNT and CDR2 FRNRAP. The CDR3 DNA is TGTGCTAGTGGTTTAGCGGGGATGAACACCGGGGAGCTGTTTTTT. Protein: CASGLAGMNTGELFF.

The chain is built from TRBV5-6 and TRBJ2-7; D is uncertain. This CDR3 is 14 amino acids long. Trimming left V 4 bases short and J 0 bases short, with 11 bases between. CDR1 and CDR2 from the germline V gene are SGHDT and YYEEEE. The CDR3 region is CASSPGASSYEQYF. The CDR3 nucleotides are TGTGCCAGCAGCCCAGGCGCCTCCTCCTACGAGCAGTACTTC.

The V call is TRBV28, the J call TRBJ2-3; 11 nucleotides match TRBD1. The germline V gene has CDR1 MDHEN and CDR2 SYDVKM. Trimming at V came to 7 bases and at J to 1 base, leaving 10 bases not matched to a gene. CDR3 length: 17 residues. For the CDR3, the DNA is TGTGCCAGCAAAACCATGGACAGGGGGCTTGGCACAGATACGCAGTATTTT. Its translation: CASKTMDRGLGTDTQYF.

V is TRBV6-6 and J is TRBJ2-7; 7 bases are shared with TRBD1. CDR1 and CDR2 (germline): MNHNY, SVGAGI (reference sequence). CDR3 size: 15 residues. The V segment lost 7 bases and the J segment 0 bases; nucleotides outside the gene matches: 9. In nucleotides, the CDR3 is TGTGCCAGCACTCCTCGACAGGGCAGCTCCTACGAGCAGTACTTC. Its protein is CASTPRQGSSYEQYF.

The chain combines TRBV6-5 with TRBJ2-1, with D possibly TRBD1 on 6 matching bases. Trimming took off 6 bases at V and 1 base at J, with 13 bases between the two ends. This CDR3 contains 15 residues. The V gene's germline CDR1 is MNHEY and CDR2 SVGAGI. In DNA form, the CDR3 reads TGTGCCAGCAGCCACAGGGCTACGTCCTACAATGAGCAGTTCTTC. Residues: CASSHRATSYNEQFF.

The chain links TRBV2 to TRBJ1-5, with TRBD1 matching 7 bases. Losses at the gene ends were 6 bases for V and 6 bases for J; bases not matched to a gene: 5. The CDR3 is made up of 13 amino acids. Looked up from germline, CDR1 is SNHLY and CDR2 is FYNNEI. CDR3 residues: CASRDRVGQPQHF. CDR3 bases: TGTGCCAGCAGAGACAGGGTGGGTCAGCCCCAGCATTTT.

This clone was seen a handful of times. This sample also contains other DNA sequences that code for the same CDR3. The chain joins TRBV7-9 to TRBJ1-2, with TRBD1 identical over 10 bases. The CDR3 sequence is 14 residues long. Trimming removed 7 bases from V and 2 bases from J; junction bases left unmatched: 4. The germline gives CDR1 SEHNR, CDR2 FQNEAQ (reference sequence). This CDR3 is CASTPGQGNYGYTF. The CDR3 DNA reads as TGTGCCAGCACCCCGGGACAGGGGAACTATGGCTACACCTTC.

The V gene is TRBV5-1, the J gene TRBJ2-7, with 9 nucleotides matching TRBD1. The CDR3 has 15 amino acids. CDR1 and CDR2 (germline): SGHRS, YFSETQ. Losses at the gene ends were 0 bases for V and 6 bases for J; bases not matched to a gene: 7. CDR3 nucleotide sequence: TGCGCCAGCAGCTTGGTCGGACAGGGGTCTGGCGAGCAGTACTTC. Its translation is CASSLVGQGSGEQYF.

The V gene is TRBV5-1, the J gene TRBJ2-1; D might be TRBD2 (6 bases). Germline lookup yields CDR1 SGHRS and CDR2 YFSETQ. The CDR3 runs 13 residues. The V end lost 4 bases, the J end lost 4 bases, and 9 bases lay between the germline ends. Here the CDR3 DNA reads TGCGCCAGCAGCCCGGGAGATTACAATGAGCAGTTCTTC. It encodes CASSPGDYNEQFF. Filled out from reference TRBV5-1 and TRBJ2-1, the complete variable domain reads KAGVTQTPRYLIKTRGQQVTLSCSPISGHRSVSWYQQTPGQGLQFLFEYFSETQRNKGNFPGRFSGRQFSNSRSEMNVSTLELGDSALYLCASSPGDYNEQFFGPGTRLTVL.

The CDR3 DNA reads as TGCGCCAGCAGCCGAACTACAGGGCCCGACACCGGGGAGCTGTTTTTT. This translates into CASSRTTGPDTGELFF. The chain combines TRBV5-1 with TRBJ2-2, with D possibly being TRBD1 (6 bases). Germline values: CDR1 SGHRS, CDR2 YFSETQ. CDR3 length equals 16 residues. Trimming stripped 4 bases from V and 3 bases from J, with 16 bases between.

The chain uses TRBV29-1 and TRBJ2-7; 11 bases are a match to TRBD2. Germline CDR1 is SQVTM and CDR2 is ANQGSEA. The CDR3 is made up of 14 amino acids. V lost 6 bases to trimming and J lost 4 bases; unmatched junction nucleotides: 8. The CDR3 sequence is CSVSTSGNSYEQYF. The CDR3 DNA reads TGCAGCGTATCGACTAGCGGGAACTCTTACGAGCAGTACTTC.

This clone is medium-sized within its sample. The chain joins TRBV10-2 to TRBJ1-2, with D perhaps TRBD1 (6 bases). CDR1 WSHSY and CDR2 SAAADI come from the germline V gene. V lost 5 bases to trimming and J lost 8 bases, with 15 bases between them. This CDR3 has 13 amino acids. This chain's CDR3 is CASSRDTLSGYTF. Written as DNA, the CDR3 is TGCGCCAGCAGTCGGGACACCCTAAGCGGCTACACCTTC.

The chain joins TRBV10-1 to TRBJ2-7; TRBD1 matches at 10 bases. The trim removed 6 bases at V and 2 bases at J, leaving 13 bases unmatched. The CDR3 spans 17 residues. CDR1 is WNHNN and CDR2 is SYGVQD in the germline V gene (reference sequence). The CDR3 protein is CASSSTNPGQGTYEQYF. The CDR3 DNA follows: TGCGCCAGCAGCTCCACAAACCCGGGACAGGGGACCTACGAGCAGTACTTC.

The chain is built from TRBV2 and TRBJ1-2; 9 bases map to TRBD1. There are 14 residues in the CDR3. V gave up 2 bases and J gave up 7 bases; unmatched junction bases: 5. Germline CDR1 and CDR2: SNHLY and FYNNEI. The CDR3 protein is CASSERTGDRGYTF. DNA of the CDR3: TGTGCCAGCAGTGAAAGGACAGGGGATCGTGGCTACACCTTC.

The J gene is TRBJ2-7, the V gene TRBV25-1; possibly TRBD1 for D (6 bases). Germline CDR1 MGHDK, CDR2 SYGVNS. The CDR3 sequence is 14 residues long. V lost 5 bases and J lost 3, with 14 bases in between. The CDR3 loop reads CASSPAGALYEQYF. The CDR3 DNA follows: TGTGCCAGCAGTCCGGCAGGGGCCCTCTACGAGCAGTACTTC.

V gene TRBV19 combines with J gene TRBJ2-7; TRBD1 matches at 8 bases. Germline values: CDR1 LNHDA, CDR2 SQIVND (reference sequence). This CDR3 is 13 amino acids long. V gave up 7 bases and J gave up 6 bases; unmatched junction bases: 8. CDR3 DNA: TGTGCCAGTACCCCCCAGGGGGCAATCGAGCAGTACTTC. It specifies CASTPQGAIEQYF.

The V and J genes are TRBV19 and TRBJ1-5, with D perhaps TRBD1 (5 bases). CDR1 and CDR2 from the germline V gene are LNHDA and SQIVND (reference sequence). Trimming removed 3 bases from V and 4 bases from J, with 10 bases in between. This CDR3 has 14 residues. The CDR3 DNA reads as TGTGCCAGTAGTATTGAAACAGGAAATCAGCCCCAGCATTTT. Encoded protein: CASSIETGNQPQHF.

The chain combines TRBV18 with TRBJ1-2; 8 bases map to TRBD1. Germline values: CDR1 KGHSH, CDR2 LQKENI. This CDR3 is built from 15 residues. Germline trimming cut 4 bases from V and 0 bases from J; bases unmatched to any gene: 4. Written as DNA, the CDR3 is TGTGCCAGCTCACTCGGGACAGGACCTAACTATGGCTACACCTTC. Its translation: CASSLGTGPNYGYTF.

The chain recombines TRBV5-8 with TRBJ1-5, with 7 bases matching TRBD1. Germline V gene sequence: CDR1 SGHTS, CDR2 YDEGEE. This CDR3 has 15 amino acids. Trimming removed 4 bases from V and 6 bases from J; junction bases left unmatched: 10. The CDR3 DNA reads as TGTGCCAGCAGCCGCGACAGGGTCGGGAGTCAGCCCCAGCATTTT. This translates into CASSRDRVGSQPQHF.

A single count supports this clone. V is TRBV15 and J is TRBJ1-1; 11 bases agree with TRBD1. CDR1 and CDR2 from the germline V gene are LNHNV and YYDKDF (reference sequence). Trimming removed 8 bases from V and 3 bases from J; junction bases left unmatched: 8. CDR3 length: 15 amino acids. CDR3 in DNA: TGTGCCACCGACAGGGGGGACAGGGGGTACACTGAAGCTTTCTTT. It yields the protein CATDRGDRGYTEAFF.

The genes are TRBV5-4 and TRBJ2-5; 8 positions match TRBD2. The CDR3 has 14 residues. V gave up 4 bases and J gave up 2 bases; unmatched junction bases: 4. Germline V CDR1 and CDR2: SGHNT, YYREEE (reference sequence). The CDR3, as DNA: TGTGCCAGCAGCCCTGGACTAGCACAAGAGACCCAGTACTTC. Amino acids: CASSPGLAQETQYF.

V is TRBV5-6 and J is TRBJ1-2; tentative D call: TRBD1 (6 bases). The CDR3 runs 13 residues. V dropped 1 base and J dropped 7 bases, with 11 bases sitting between them. Germline V gene lookup returns CDR1 SGHDT and CDR2 YYEEEE. CDR3 in amino acids: CASSLKDRSGYTF. In nucleotides, the CDR3 is TGTGCCAGCAGCTTGAAGGACAGAAGTGGCTACACCTTC. Supplemented by reference TRBV5-6 and TRBJ1-2, the full variable domain reads DAGVTQSPTHLIKTRGQQVTLRCSPKSGHDTVSWYQQALGQGPQFIFQYYEEEERQRGNFPDRFSGHQFPNYSSELNVNALLLGDSALYLCASSLKDRSGYTFGSGTRLTVV.

The chain links TRBV6-6 to TRBJ1-4, with a weak D call TRBD1 (6 bases). Germline CDR1 reads MNHNY; CDR2 reads SVGAGI (reference sequence). This CDR3 region has 13 residues. V shed 5 bases and J shed 8 bases, with 12 bases lying between them. The CDR3 nucleotides are TGTGCCAGCAGTGGTTACAGGGTCGAAAAACTGTTTTTT. Amino acid sequence: CASSGYRVEKLFF.

The chain joins TRBV5-8 to TRBJ1-5; no firm D call. The V gene's germline CDR1 is SGHTS and CDR2 YDEGEE. The V gene lost 4 bases and the J gene lost 7 bases, with 12 bases spanning the gap. This CDR3 has 13 residues. The CDR3 DNA follows: TGTGCCAGCAGCCGCCCCGAGTGGCAGCCCCAGCATTTT. Its translation: CASSRPEWQPQHF.

The rearrangement links TRBV9 to TRBJ2-1; 7 bases fit TRBD2. Germline V gene data show CDR1 as SGDLS and CDR2 as YYNGEE. The J segment lost 10 bases and the V segment lost 0 bases, leaving 7 bases of the junction unmatched. The CDR3 consists of 14 residues. This chain's CDR3 is CASSVVGAGREQFF. The CDR3 DNA reads as TGTGCCAGCAGCGTAGTCGGAGCGGGGAGGGAGCAGTTCTTC.

CDR3 amino acids: CASSFYSGYEQYF. CDR3 in DNA: TGTGCCAGCAGCTTCTATAGCGGTTACGAGCAGTACTTC. This chain uses TRBV5-6 with TRBJ2-7; D may be TRBD2 (6 bases). Trimming stripped 2 bases from V and 4 bases from J, with 10 bases between. CDR1 is SGHDT, CDR2 YYEEEE, per germline. This CDR3 spans 13 amino acids.

The chain is built from TRBV21-1 and TRBJ1-4; the table's D call of TRBD1 was not tested on the DNA. TRBV21-1 is flagged as a pseudogene. The CDR3 spans 15 residues. The CDR3 region is CASSPRQTTNEKLFF. CDR3 nucleotide sequence: TGTGCCAGCAGCCCTCGACAGACAACTAATGAAAAACTGTTTTTT.